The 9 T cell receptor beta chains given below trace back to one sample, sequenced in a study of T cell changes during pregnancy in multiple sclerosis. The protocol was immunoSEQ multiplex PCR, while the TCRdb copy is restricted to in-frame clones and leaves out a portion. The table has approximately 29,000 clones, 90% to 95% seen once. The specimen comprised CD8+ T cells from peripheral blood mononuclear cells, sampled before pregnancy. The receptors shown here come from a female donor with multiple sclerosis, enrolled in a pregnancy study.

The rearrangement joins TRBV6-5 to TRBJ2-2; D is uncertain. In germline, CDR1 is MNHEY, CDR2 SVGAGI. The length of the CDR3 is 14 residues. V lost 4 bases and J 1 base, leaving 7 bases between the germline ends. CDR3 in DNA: TGTGCCAGCAGTTCTGACTGGAACACCGGGGAGCTGTTTTTT. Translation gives CASSSDWNTGELFF.

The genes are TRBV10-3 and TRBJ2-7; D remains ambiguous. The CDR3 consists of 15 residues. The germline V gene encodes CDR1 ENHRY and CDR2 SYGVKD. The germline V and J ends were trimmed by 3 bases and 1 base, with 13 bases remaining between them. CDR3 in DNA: TGTGCCATCAGTGATATGTCAGGTATATCCTACGAGCAGTACTTC. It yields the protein CAISDMSGISYEQYF.

The CDR3 region has the DNA TGTGCCAGCAGTGATTGGACTAGCGGCCCCGAGCAGTACTTC. Amino acids: CASSDWTSGPEQYF. This chain joins TRBV2 and TRBJ2-7; 10 nucleotides agree with TRBD2. Trimming cost V 3 bases and J 6 bases; bases outside gene matches: 5. This CDR3 spans 14 amino acids. Germline values: CDR1 SNHLY, CDR2 FYNNEI.

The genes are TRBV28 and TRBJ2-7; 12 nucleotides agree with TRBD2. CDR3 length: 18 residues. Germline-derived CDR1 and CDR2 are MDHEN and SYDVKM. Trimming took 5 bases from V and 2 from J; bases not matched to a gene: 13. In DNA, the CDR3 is TGTGCCAGCAGTATTATCTCCTTGACTAGCGGGAGACCCTACGAGCAGTACTTC. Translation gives CASSIISLTSGRPYEQYF.

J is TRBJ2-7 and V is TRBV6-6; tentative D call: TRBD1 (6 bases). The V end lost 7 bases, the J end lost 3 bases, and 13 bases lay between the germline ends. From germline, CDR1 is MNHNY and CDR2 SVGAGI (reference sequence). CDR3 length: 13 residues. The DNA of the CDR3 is TGTGCCAGCAAGGACAACAGGGACTACGAGCAGTACTTC. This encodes CASKDNRDYEQYF.

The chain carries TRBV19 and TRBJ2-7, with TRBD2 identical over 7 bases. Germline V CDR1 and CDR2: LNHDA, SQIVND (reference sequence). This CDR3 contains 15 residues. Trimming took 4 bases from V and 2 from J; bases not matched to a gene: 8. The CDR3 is CASSTGRTRTYEQYF. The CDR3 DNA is TGTGCCAGTAGTACTGGACGGACTAGAACCTACGAGCAGTACTTC.

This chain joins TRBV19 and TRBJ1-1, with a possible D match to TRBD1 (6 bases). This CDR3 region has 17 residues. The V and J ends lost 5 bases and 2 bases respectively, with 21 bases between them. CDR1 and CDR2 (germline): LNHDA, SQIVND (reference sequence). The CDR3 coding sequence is TGTGCCAGTAGTTTAGGGTGGCAGGGGCTAACTAACACTGAAGCTTTCTTT. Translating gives CASSLGWQGLTNTEAFF.

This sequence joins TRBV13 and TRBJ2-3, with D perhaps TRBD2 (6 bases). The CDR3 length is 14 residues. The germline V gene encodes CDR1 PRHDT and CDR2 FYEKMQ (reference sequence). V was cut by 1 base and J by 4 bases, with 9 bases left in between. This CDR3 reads CASSLVREADTQYF. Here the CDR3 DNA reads TGTGCCAGCAGCTTAGTCAGGGAGGCAGATACGCAGTATTTT.

DNA for the CDR3: TGCGCCAGCAGTGCAAACAGGGTCCTGAACACTGAAGCTTTCTTT. Its protein product is CASSANRVLNTEAFF. The chain links TRBV10-2 to TRBJ1-1; D possibly corresponds to TRBD1 (6 bases). The germline V gene has CDR1 WSHSY and CDR2 SAAADI. V was shortened by 4 bases and J by 0 bases, with 12 bases between the two germline ends. The CDR3 is made up of 15 amino acids.